Reported below is one TCR beta chain. The antigen remains unidentified. TCRdb's table, derived via immunoSEQ multiplex PCR, lists solely in-frame clones and lacks some. Of more than 400,000 clones in the sample, 80% to 95% were seen once. Indicated treatment: some 20 received Ad26.COV2.S at low or high dose, single or two shots; a few received placebo; per-sample allocation not given. Following the first vaccine or placebo injection, samples were taken on day 63. The entry originates in a study of Ad26.COV2.S vaccination and SARS-CoV-2 variants. Whole-study context: The authors gave Ad26.COV2.S intramuscularly, either once or twice 56 days apart. Study results and limitations: Analytic work on TCR breadth and depth might have understated the full extent of total T cell responses.

This specimen was peripheral blood, taken in a trial of Ad26.COV2.S vaccine versus placebo. This receptor was identified in a person aged 18-60 years who received the Ad26.COV2.S COVID-19 vaccine or a placebo.

CDR3 nucleotides: TGTGCCAGCAGCTTGGTCGGGGGGCGTAGCTCCTACGAGCAGTACTTC. Its protein product is CASSLVGGRSSYEQYF. The rearrangement uses TRBV7-8 and TRBJ2-7; tentatively, D is TRBD2 (7 bases). There are 16 residues in the CDR3. CDR1 is SGHVS and CDR2 is FQNEAQ in the germline V gene. The germline V and J ends were trimmed by 3 bases and 0 bases, with 15 bases remaining between them.